This T cell receptor beta chain is drawn from a study of cytomegalovirus exposure and HLA in healthy donors. Primers for the PCR totalled 60 Vbeta and 13 Jbeta. The repertoire was sequenced with immunoSEQ multiplex PCR; TCRdb's copy has only in-frame clones and lacks some. Here the sample spans about 120,000 clones, around three quarters being singletons. CDR1 and CDR2 from the germline V gene are SNHLY and FYNNEI. CDR3 length: 14 amino acids. Trimming removed 3 bases from V and 5 bases from J; junction bases left unmatched: 3. Sequenced sample: PBMCs. The clonotype was recovered from a woman in her forties in good health and CMV-seropositive. The chain uses TRBV2 and TRBJ2-3; TRBD1 matches 9 bases. CDR3 nucleotides: TGTGCCAGCAGTGAGGGACAGGGAGTAGATACGCAGTATTTT. Amino acids: CASSEGQGVDTQYF.